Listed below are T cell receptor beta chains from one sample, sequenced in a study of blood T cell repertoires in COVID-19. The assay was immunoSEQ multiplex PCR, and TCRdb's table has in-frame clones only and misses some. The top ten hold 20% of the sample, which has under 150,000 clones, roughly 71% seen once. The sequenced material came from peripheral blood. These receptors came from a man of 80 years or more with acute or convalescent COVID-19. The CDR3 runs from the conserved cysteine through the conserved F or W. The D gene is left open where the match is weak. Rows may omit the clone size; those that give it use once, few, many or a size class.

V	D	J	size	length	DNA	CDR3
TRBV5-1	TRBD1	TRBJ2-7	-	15	TGCGCCAGCAGCTCCCCGGGACAGGGAATCGACGAGCAGTACTTC	CASSSPGQGIDEQYF
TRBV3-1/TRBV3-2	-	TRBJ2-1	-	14	TGTGCCAGCTCCCTGGCGGCGGCGGGGAATGAGCAGTTCTTC	CASSLAAAGNEQFF
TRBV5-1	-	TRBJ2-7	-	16	TGCGCCAGCAGCTCGCCCTCAGGATCCTTCTCCTACGAGCAGTACTTC	CASSSPSGSFSYEQYF
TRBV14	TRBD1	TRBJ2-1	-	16	TGTGCCAGCAGCCAGATTCGGGGGACAGGGATCAATGAGCAGTTCTTC	CASSQIRGTGINEQFF
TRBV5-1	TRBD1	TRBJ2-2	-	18	TGCGCCAGCAGCTTGGAGGGGCCCCGACAGGGCAACACCGGGGAGCTGTTTTTT	CASSLEGPRQGNTGELFF
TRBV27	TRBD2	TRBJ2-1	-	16	TGTGCCAGCAGTTTACTAGCGGGGGGGCTTAACAATGAGCAGTTCTTC	CASSLLAGGLNNEQFF
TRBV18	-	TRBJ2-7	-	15	TGTGCCAGCTCACCCCCCTCGACCCCCAGGCACGAGCAGTACTTC	CASSPPSTPRHEQYF
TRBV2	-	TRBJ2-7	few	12	TGTGCCAGCAACTACGGAGGGTACGAGCAGTACTTC	CASNYGGYEQYF
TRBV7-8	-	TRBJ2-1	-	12	TGTGCCAGCAGCTTCCTAGGCAATGAGCAGTTCTTC	CASSFLGNEQFF
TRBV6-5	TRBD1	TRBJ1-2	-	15	TGTGCCAGCAGTAAACGACAGGGGAGTAGCTATGGCTACACCTTC	CASSKRQGSSYGYTF
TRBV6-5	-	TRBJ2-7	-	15	TGTGCCAGCAACCCCAGGCAGGGCGGCTCCTACGAGCAGTACTTC	CASNPRQGGSYEQYF
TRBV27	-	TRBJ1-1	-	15	TGTGCCAGCAGCCAGTCCACGACACTGAACACTGAAGCTTTCTTT	CASSQSTTLNTEAFF
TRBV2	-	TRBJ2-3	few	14	TGTGCCAGCAGTGGTTCTACTAGCACAGATACGCAGTATTTT	CASSGSTSTDTQYF
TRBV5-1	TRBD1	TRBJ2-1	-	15	TGCGCCAGCAGCTTGCTGGGACAGGGCTCGCCGGAGCAGTTCTTC	CASSLLGQGSPEQFF
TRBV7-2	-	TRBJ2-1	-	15	TGTGCCAGCAGCTTAGAGGGCAGGGGGAGGAATGAGCAGTTCTTC	CASSLEGRGRNEQFF
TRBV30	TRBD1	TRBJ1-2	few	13	TGTGCCTGGGCCGGACAGGGAAGCTATGGCTACACCTTC	CAWAGQGSYGYTF
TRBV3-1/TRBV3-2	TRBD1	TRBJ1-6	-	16	TGTGCCAGCAGCCAAGATGGAACAGGGGTGCATTCACCCCTCCACTTT	CASSQDGTGVHSPLHF
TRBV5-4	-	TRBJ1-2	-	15	TGTGCCAGCAGCGTCCCGGGGTGGTCTAACTATGGCTACACCTTC	CASSVPGWSNYGYTF
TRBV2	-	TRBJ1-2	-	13	TGTGCCAGCAGTGAACAGACAGACTATGGCTACACCTTC	CASSEQTDYGYTF
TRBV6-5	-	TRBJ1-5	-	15	TGTGCCAACCCGGGGAGGGGCTGTACCAATCAGCCCCAGCATTTT	CANPGRGCTNQPQHF
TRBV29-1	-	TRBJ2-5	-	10	TGCAGCGTTATAAAAGAGACCCAGTACTTC	CSVIKETQYF
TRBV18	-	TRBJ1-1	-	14	TGTGCCAGCTCAGCGACAGGATTCGGAACTGAAGCTTTCTTT	CASSATGFGTEAFF
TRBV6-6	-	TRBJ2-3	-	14	TGTGCCAGCATCAAAATCCCAAGCGGCGATACGCAGTATTTT	CASIKIPSGDTQYF
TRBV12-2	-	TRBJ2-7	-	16	TGTGCAAGTCGCTTAGCGTTTAGCGGGGTGGCCTACGAGCAGTACTTC	CASRLAFSGVAYEQYF
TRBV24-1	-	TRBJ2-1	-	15	TGTGCCACCAGTGAACCTCTCCGCGGAAACAATGAGCAGTTCTTC	CATSEPLRGNNEQFF
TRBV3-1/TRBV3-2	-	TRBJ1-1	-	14	TGTGCCAGCAGGAGTACAGGAGTGAACACTGAAGCTTTCTTT	CASRSTGVNTEAFF
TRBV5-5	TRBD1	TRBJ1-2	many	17	TGTGCCAGCAGCCCCTCCCCGGGAGGACAGGGGGCGGATGGCTACACCTTC	CASSPSPGGQGADGYTF
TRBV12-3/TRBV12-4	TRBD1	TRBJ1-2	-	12	TGTGCCAGCAGTTTGACAGGGAATGGCTACACCTTC	CASSLTGNGYTF
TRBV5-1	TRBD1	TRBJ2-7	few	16	TGCGCCAGCAGCCTGGATGGGACAGCGACCTCCTACGAGCAGTACTTC	CASSLDGTATSYEQYF
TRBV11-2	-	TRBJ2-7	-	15	TGTGCCAGCAGCTTAGAGGAGGGACCCTACTACGAGCAGTACTTC	CASSLEEGPYYEQYF
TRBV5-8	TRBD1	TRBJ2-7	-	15	TGTGCCAGCAGCCTTGGACAGGGGTTGAGCTACGAGCAGTACTTC	CASSLGQGLSYEQYF
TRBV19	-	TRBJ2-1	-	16	TGTGCCAGTATAGGTACCATCGGGGGGCCACACAATGAGCAGTTCTTC	CASIGTIGGPHNEQFF
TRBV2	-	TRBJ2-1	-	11	TGTGCCAGCAGTCGCTACAATGAGCAGTTCTTC	CASSRYNEQFF
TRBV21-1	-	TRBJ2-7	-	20	TGTGCCAGCAGCCTTATTTCGGGACTAGCGGGGGACTACCACCCCTACGAGCAGTACTTC	CASSLISGLAGDYHPYEQYF
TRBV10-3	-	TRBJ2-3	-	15	TGTGCCATCAGTGAGGTTCGGGGGGCCACAGATACGCAGTATTTT	CAISEVRGATDTQYF
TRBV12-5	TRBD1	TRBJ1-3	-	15	TGTGCTAGTGTCGACCGGGACAGAAGTGGAAACACCATATATTTT	CASVDRDRSGNTIYF
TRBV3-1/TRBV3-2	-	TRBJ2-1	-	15	TGTGCCAGCAGCCAAGGGGCGGCGGGGGCTTATGAGCAGTTCTTC	CASSQGAAGAYEQFF